The rows below give T cell receptor beta chains drawn from one sample of a study of blood T cell repertoires in COVID-19. The data were produced by immunoSEQ multiplex PCR, yet TCRdb's version contains in-frame clones alone and is incomplete. This sample has 250,000 to 350,000 clones, with around 84% found just once. Input material: peripheral blood. The receptors originated from a human donor with COVID-19, enrolled during active disease. The donor label of this sample is uncertain. CDR3s include the opening cysteine and the closing phenylalanine or tryptophan. The D gene is left open where the match is weak. Rows give clone size only sometimes, using once, few, many, or a class for an expanded clone.

v_gene: TRBV11-2; d_gene: .; abundance: once; j_gene: TRBJ2-1; CDR3nt: TGTGCCAGCAGCTCCTCGGCCGGAGATAACAATGAGCAGTTCTTC; CDR3aa: CASSSSAGDNNEQFF
v_gene: TRBV7-2; d_gene: TRBD1; abundance: .; j_gene: TRBJ1-2; CDR3nt: TGTGCCAGCAGCTTAAGTTCGGGGACAGCAAACTATGGCTACACCTTC; CDR3aa: CASSLSSGTANYGYTF
v_gene: TRBV5-1; d_gene: TRBD2; abundance: few; j_gene: TRBJ2-2; CDR3nt: TGCGCCAGCAGCTTACTAGCGGGGAACACCGGGGAGCTGTTTTTT; CDR3aa: CASSLLAGNTGELFF
v_gene: TRBV6-4; d_gene: .; abundance: .; j_gene: TRBJ1-5; CDR3nt: TGTGCCAGCAGTGACGAGGTGGGCAATCAGCCCCAGCATTTT; CDR3aa: CASSDEVGNQPQHF
v_gene: TRBV4-1; d_gene: .; abundance: few; j_gene: TRBJ1-1; CDR3nt: TGCGCCATCAACCCAGACACCTCCAGGGGGAACACTGAAGCTTTCTTT; CDR3aa: CAINPDTSRGNTEAFF
v_gene: TRBV9; d_gene: .; abundance: .; j_gene: TRBJ2-1; CDR3nt: TGTGCCAGCAGCGTAGCGGGACTCCCCTACAATGAGCAGTTCTTC; CDR3aa: CASSVAGLPYNEQFF
v_gene: TRBV30; d_gene: .; abundance: .; j_gene: TRBJ2-3; CDR3nt: TGTGCCTGGAGTAAGGTCACGGGAGATACGCAGTATTTT; CDR3aa: CAWSKVTGDTQYF
v_gene: TRBV9; d_gene: .; abundance: .; j_gene: TRBJ1-6; CDR3nt: TGTGCCAGCAGCGTCTCCGACAGGAGTAATTCACCCCTCCACTTT; CDR3aa: CASSVSDRSNSPLHF
v_gene: TRBV20-1; d_gene: TRBD2; abundance: .; j_gene: TRBJ2-3; CDR3nt: TGCAGTGCTAGTGCGGGAGCCCAGCTGGATACGCAGTATTTT; CDR3aa: CSASAGAQLDTQYF
v_gene: TRBV28; d_gene: TRBD1; abundance: .; j_gene: TRBJ1-4; CDR3nt: TGTGCCAGCAGTTTGAGCAGAGGGACAGGGGGCGGTGAAAAACTGTTTTTT; CDR3aa: CASSLSRGTGGGEKLFF
v_gene: TRBV28; d_gene: .; abundance: .; j_gene: TRBJ2-7; CDR3nt: TGTGCCAGCAGTTTATTTGGTGCGGGCCCGAACCACTTC; CDR3aa: CASSLFGAGPNHF
v_gene: TRBV5-5; d_gene: .; abundance: .; j_gene: TRBJ1-2; CDR3nt: TGTGCCAGCAGCTTGGCTCCGGGACACTCTCAAAGAGACTATGGCTACACCTTC; CDR3aa: CASSLAPGHSQRDYGYTF
v_gene: TRBV19; d_gene: .; abundance: few; j_gene: TRBJ2-3; CDR3nt: TGTGCCAGTCGGCCAAGGGGCGTCCTGGATACGCAGTATTTT; CDR3aa: CASRPRGVLDTQYF
v_gene: TRBV11-3; d_gene: TRBD1; abundance: .; j_gene: TRBJ1-5; CDR3nt: TGTGCCAGCACCCCCATAACCGGGACAGTTTATAGCAATCAGCCCCAGCATTTT; CDR3aa: CASTPITGTVYSNQPQHF
v_gene: TRBV28; d_gene: .; abundance: .; j_gene: TRBJ1-2; CDR3nt: TGTGCCAGCACCCGATACGGGGGAGACAGACACTATGGCTACACCTTC; CDR3aa: CASTRYGGDRHYGYTF
v_gene: TRBV28; d_gene: TRBD2; abundance: .; j_gene: TRBJ2-7; CDR3nt: TGTGCCAGCAGGGCTAGCGGGAGCCCCTACGAGCAGTACTTC; CDR3aa: CASRASGSPYEQYF
v_gene: TRBV15; d_gene: .; abundance: few; j_gene: TRBJ2-7; CDR3nt: TGTGCCACCAGCAGAGCCAGGGAAGCCTACGAGCAGTACTTC; CDR3aa: CATSRAREAYEQYF
v_gene: TRBV7-9; d_gene: .; abundance: .; j_gene: TRBJ1-2; CDR3nt: TGTGCCAGCAGCCCCTTCGGGGGAGTGGGGGGCTACACCTTC; CDR3aa: CASSPFGGVGGYTF
v_gene: TRBV7-3; d_gene: TRBD1; abundance: .; j_gene: TRBJ1-6; CDR3nt: TGTGCCAGCAGCCCCCAGACAGGGGCACCCCTCCACTTT; CDR3aa: CASSPQTGAPLHF
v_gene: TRBV15; d_gene: .; abundance: .; j_gene: TRBJ2-2; CDR3nt: TGTGCCACCAGCAGAGCCACTGAGGGGGACCCCGGGGAGCTGTTTTTT; CDR3aa: CATSRATEGDPGELFF
v_gene: TRBV3-1/TRBV3-2; d_gene: TRBD1; abundance: .; j_gene: TRBJ1-1; CDR3nt: TGTGCCAGCAGCCTCACGCCGGGACAGGGATCTGAAGCTTTCTTT; CDR3aa: CASSLTPGQGSEAFF
v_gene: TRBV7-2; d_gene: .; abundance: .; j_gene: TRBJ2-3; CDR3nt: TGTGCCAGCAGCTTTGGCGGGGATAGGGCAGATACGCAGTATTTT; CDR3aa: CASSFGGDRADTQYF
v_gene: TRBV30; d_gene: .; abundance: .; j_gene: TRBJ1-1; CDR3nt: TGTGCCTGGAGCGACCGCCGGTCGAGAGGGGAAGCTTTCTTT; CDR3aa: CAWSDRRSRGEAFF
v_gene: TRBV2; d_gene: .; abundance: .; j_gene: TRBJ2-7; CDR3nt: TGTGCCAGCCTTGAGCCGGGAGCGGGCCAGCGGAGCTACGAGCAGTACTTC; CDR3aa: CASLEPGAGQRSYEQYF
v_gene: TRBV3-1/TRBV3-2; d_gene: TRBD1; abundance: .; j_gene: TRBJ1-4; CDR3nt: TGTGCCAGCAGCCCGACAGGGCTAGTTTTTGAAAAACTGTTTTTT; CDR3aa: CASSPTGLVFEKLFF
v_gene: TRBV10-1; d_gene: TRBD1; abundance: .; j_gene: TRBJ2-3; CDR3nt: TGCGCCAGCAGTGCCTTGGTGACAGGGGGCGCAGATACGCAGTATTTT; CDR3aa: CASSALVTGGADTQYF
v_gene: TRBV14; d_gene: .; abundance: .; j_gene: TRBJ1-1; CDR3nt: TGTGCCAGCAGCCAAGATCTGCGGTCGCCAGGGGCAAACACTGAAGCTTTCTTT; CDR3aa: CASSQDLRSPGANTEAFF
v_gene: TRBV19; d_gene: TRBD1; abundance: .; j_gene: TRBJ1-4; CDR3nt: TGTGCCAGTACCACCCTCCAGGGGGCCGGGGAAAAACTGTTTTTT; CDR3aa: CASTTLQGAGEKLFF
v_gene: TRBV6-4; d_gene: .; abundance: .; j_gene: TRBJ1-6; CDR3nt: TGTGCCAGCAGTGGGTCGTCTCTGGGCACCTATAATTCACCCCTCCACTTT; CDR3aa: CASSGSSLGTYNSPLHF
v_gene: TRBV10-3; d_gene: TRBD2; abundance: .; j_gene: TRBJ2-1; CDR3nt: TGTGCCATCAGTGGGCTCAGCGGGGGCTCCTACAATGAGCAGTTCTTC; CDR3aa: CAISGLSGGSYNEQFF
v_gene: TRBV28; d_gene: .; abundance: .; j_gene: TRBJ1-5; CDR3nt: TGTGCCAGCAGTACAGGAAGGCCCCAGCATTTT; CDR3aa: CASSTGRPQHF
v_gene: TRBV19; d_gene: TRBD1; abundance: .; j_gene: TRBJ1-2; CDR3nt: TGTGCCAGTACGGGACAGGCGTCTGCTAACTATGGCTACACCTTC; CDR3aa: CASTGQASANYGYTF
v_gene: TRBV7-2; d_gene: .; abundance: once; j_gene: TRBJ1-2; CDR3nt: TGTGCCAGCAGCGCGGCGGGGTCCTATGGCTACACCTTC; CDR3aa: CASSAAGSYGYTF
v_gene: TRBV6-2/TRBV6-3; d_gene: TRBD2; abundance: .; j_gene: TRBJ2-3; CDR3nt: TGTGCCAGCAGCTCTAGCGGAGAGGAGGTAGATACGCAGTATTTT; CDR3aa: CASSSSGEEVDTQYF
v_gene: TRBV11-2; d_gene: TRBD2; abundance: .; j_gene: TRBJ2-5; CDR3nt: TGTGCCAGCAGCTTAAACCGGGGGGCCCAGTACTTC; CDR3aa: CASSLNRGAQYF
v_gene: TRBV27; d_gene: TRBD1; abundance: .; j_gene: TRBJ2-2; CDR3nt: TGTGCCAGCAGTCCCCGACAGGGGGAGACCGGGGAGCTGTTTTTT; CDR3aa: CASSPRQGETGELFF
v_gene: TRBV7-2; d_gene: .; abundance: .; j_gene: TRBJ2-2; CDR3nt: TGTGCCAGCAGCCCCCTGATAGCCCCCACCGGGGAGCTGTTTTTT; CDR3aa: CASSPLIAPTGELFF
v_gene: TRBV5-1; d_gene: .; abundance: .; j_gene: TRBJ2-3; CDR3nt: TGCGCCAGCAGCTTGGGTGGCAGTCAACATTGGGATACGCAGTATTTT; CDR3aa: CASSLGGSQHWDTQYF
v_gene: TRBV28; d_gene: TRBD1; abundance: .; j_gene: TRBJ1-1; CDR3nt: TGTGCCAGCAGTTCCTCTGGGCGGCAGGGGGGAACTGAAGCTTTCTTT; CDR3aa: CASSSSGRQGGTEAFF
v_gene: TRBV6-5; d_gene: TRBD1; abundance: once; j_gene: TRBJ2-2; CDR3nt: TGTGCCAGCAGTTACCTCGGGACAGGGTCGACCGGGGAGCTGTTTTTT; CDR3aa: CASSYLGTGSTGELFF
v_gene: TRBV11-2; d_gene: TRBD2; abundance: .; j_gene: TRBJ2-7; CDR3nt: TGTGCCAGCAGCTTAGGTCCCAAGAGACTAGCGGGAGTATCCTACGAGCAGTACTTC; CDR3aa: CASSLGPKRLAGVSYEQYF
v_gene: TRBV5-1; d_gene: TRBD2; abundance: .; j_gene: TRBJ2-2; CDR3nt: TGCGCCAGCAGCCCATTCGGGACTAGCGTACTTACTGGGGAGCTGTTTTTT; CDR3aa: CASSPFGTSVLTGELFF
v_gene: TRBV11-2; d_gene: .; abundance: .; j_gene: TRBJ1-1; CDR3nt: TGTGCCAGCAGCTTTTCAGGGGCCGAAGCTTTCTTT; CDR3aa: CASSFSGAEAFF
v_gene: TRBV4-3; d_gene: .; abundance: few; j_gene: TRBJ1-2; CDR3nt: TGCGCCAGCAGCCAAGGAATATCTCGGGGCTATGGCTACACCTTC; CDR3aa: CASSQGISRGYGYTF
v_gene: TRBV5-1; d_gene: TRBD1; abundance: .; j_gene: TRBJ2-2; CDR3nt: TGCGCCAGCAGCTTGGGGACAGGTTCCCCCGGGGAGCTGTTTTTT; CDR3aa: CASSLGTGSPGELFF
v_gene: TRBV6-5; d_gene: .; abundance: .; j_gene: TRBJ1-3; CDR3nt: TGTGCCAGCACCCGGTCTGGAAACACCATATATTTT; CDR3aa: CASTRSGNTIYF
v_gene: TRBV20-1; d_gene: .; abundance: few; j_gene: TRBJ1-5; CDR3nt: TGCAGTGCTAGTACAGGGAATATAGAGCCCCAGCATTTT; CDR3aa: CSASTGNIEPQHF
v_gene: TRBV30; d_gene: TRBD1; abundance: .; j_gene: TRBJ2-3; CDR3nt: TGTGCCTGGAGACTCAGGGGACAGTTCACAGATACGCAGTATTTT; CDR3aa: CAWRLRGQFTDTQYF
v_gene: TRBV7-9; d_gene: .; abundance: .; j_gene: TRBJ1-1; CDR3nt: TGTGCCAGCAGCTTTCTAGGGGTCCCCACGGGCACTGAAGCTTTCTTT; CDR3aa: CASSFLGVPTGTEAFF
v_gene: TRBV19; d_gene: TRBD1; abundance: .; j_gene: TRBJ2-7; CDR3nt: TGTGCCAGTAGTCGAGCAGGGGGCAATGGCCACTACGAGCAGTACTTC; CDR3aa: CASSRAGGNGHYEQYF
v_gene: TRBV4-1; d_gene: TRBD2; abundance: .; j_gene: TRBJ2-5; CDR3nt: TGCGCCAGCAGCCAAGCTGTCGGGTCGGGAGGGGAGACCCAGTACTTC; CDR3aa: CASSQAVGSGGETQYF